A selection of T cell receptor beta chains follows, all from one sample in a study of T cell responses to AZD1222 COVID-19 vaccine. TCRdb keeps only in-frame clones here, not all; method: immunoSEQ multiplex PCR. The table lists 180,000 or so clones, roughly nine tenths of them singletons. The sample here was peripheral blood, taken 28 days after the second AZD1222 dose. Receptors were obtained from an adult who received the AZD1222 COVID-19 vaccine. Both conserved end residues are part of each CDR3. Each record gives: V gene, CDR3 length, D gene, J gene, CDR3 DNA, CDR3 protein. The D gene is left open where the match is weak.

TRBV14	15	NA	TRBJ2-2	TGTGCCAGCAGCCAGGACCTCGTGGTATCAGGGGAGCTGTTTTTT	CASSQDLVVSGELFF
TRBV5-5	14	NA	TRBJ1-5	TGTGCCAGCAGCGTACGGGGAAGCAATCAGCCCCAGCATTTT	CASSVRGSNQPQHF
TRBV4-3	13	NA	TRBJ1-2	TGCGCCAGCAGCCAGCCGGGAAACTATGGCTACACCTTC	CASSQPGNYGYTF
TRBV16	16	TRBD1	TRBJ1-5	TGTGCCAGCAGCCAGAGCGGGACAGGGATTAATCAGCCCCAGCATTTT	CASSQSGTGINQPQHF
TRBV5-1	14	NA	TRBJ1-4	TGCGCCAGCTCCCACCGGGGGTTTGACGAAAAACTGTTTTTT	CASSHRGFDEKLFF
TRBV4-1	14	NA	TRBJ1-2	TGCGCCAGCAGCCAAGCAGCGGGAAACTATGGCTACACCTTC	CASSQAAGNYGYTF
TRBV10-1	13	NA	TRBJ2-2	TGCGCCAGCAGTGAGCAGAGCACCGGGGAGCTGTTTTTT	CASSEQSTGELFF
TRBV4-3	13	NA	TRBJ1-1	TGCGCCAGCAGCCAAGTCGGCAGGGACGCAGCTTTCTTT	CASSQVGRDAAFF
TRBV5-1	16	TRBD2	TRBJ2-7	TGCGCCAGCAGCTTGTCCAGCGGGGGGGTCTCCTACGAGCAGTACTTC	CASSLSSGGVSYEQYF
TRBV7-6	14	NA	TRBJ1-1	TGTGCCAGCAGCTTAGCGAGCTGGGACACTGAAGCTTTCTTT	CASSLASWDTEAFF
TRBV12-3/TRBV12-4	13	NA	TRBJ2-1	TGTGCCAGCAGTTTCTCTAGCCCCAATGAGCAGTTCTTC	CASSFSSPNEQFF
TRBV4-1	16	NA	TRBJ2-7	TGCGCCAGCAGCCTTGTAATTGGCAGGTTCTCCTACGAGCAGTACTTC	CASSLVIGRFSYEQYF
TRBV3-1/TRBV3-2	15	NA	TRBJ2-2	TGTGCCAGCGGAACAAACCAAGGTCGGGGCGGGGAGCTGTTTTTT	CASGTNQGRGGELFF